This T cell receptor (beta chain) stems from a study of T cell responses to AZD1222 COVID-19 vaccine. Study as a whole: It was second doses at about 4 or about 12 weeks that were pooled. The study's findings and limits: Spike-specific TCR breadth and depth rose after two AZD1222 doses. Clonal diversity was possibly underestimated, and the donors were mostly white British, with more females. Researchers took repertoire samples only after the peak T cell response had come.

Comment on this clone: The antigen is unknown.

Repertoires were generated with immunoSEQ multiplex PCR, while TCRdb's copy carries only in-frame clones and drops some. In the table there are tens of thousands of clones, approximately 91% of which are singletons. This CDR3 has 13 amino acids. V lost 5 bases, J lost 8 bases, and 13 bases lay in between. Per the germline V gene, CDR1 is SNHLY and CDR2 is FYNNEI. The sample in question was peripheral blood, obtained on day 0 of AZD1222 vaccination. The clonotype was recovered from an adult in good health. The V gene is TRBV2, the J gene TRBJ2-1; D gene ambiguous. This CDR3 reads CASSTDLGDEQFF. The CDR3 bases are TGTGCCAGCAGTACCGACTTAGGCGATGAGCAGTTCTTC.